Listed here are 28 T cell receptor beta chains from one sample, sequenced in a study of post-analysis software for immune sequencing data. These receptors' antigens are unknown. General study findings and limits: Roughly five TRBV segments appeared more often in patients than in controls, and TRBV5-6, TRBV5-1 and TRBV20-1 were among these.

The TCR beta cDNA libraries carried unique molecular identifiers. MiXCR was run by TCRdb on the PCR reads, yielding one entry per CDR3 protein. Among some 450,000 distinct CDR3 sequences listed, approximately 46% were seen once. What was sequenced was blood. The receptors were gathered from a girl aged 10-17 years with multiple sclerosis.

J is TRBJ2-5 and V is TRBV24-1; 7 positions agree with TRBD2. CDR1 and CDR2 from the germline V gene are KGHDR and SFDVKD. V shed 8 bases, J shed 0 bases, and the junction held 11 bases outside the gene matches. CDR3 size: 16 residues. The CDR3, as DNA: TGTGCCACCAATACGCTAGCGGTACAGTACCAAGAGACCCAGTACTTC. Its translation is CATNTLAVQYQETQYF.

V usage is TRBV29-1 and J usage is TRBJ2-7, with 7 nucleotides matching TRBD2. Trimming removed 0 bases from V and 1 base from J; junction bases left unmatched: 0. This CDR3 is 13 amino acids long. CDR1 and CDR2 (germline): SQVTM, ANQGSEA. The DNA for the CDR3 is TGCAGCGTTGAAGAGGGGGGGTCCTACGAGCAGTACTTC. The encoded protein is CSVEEGGSYEQYF.

This rearrangement joins TRBV27 to TRBJ2-3; the match to TRBD2 covers 10 bases. The junction had 6 bases not matched to a gene; V was cut back by 1 base and J by 5 bases. CDR3 length: 16 residues. The germline V gene encodes CDR1 MNHEY and CDR2 SMNVEV (reference sequence). The chain's CDR3 is CASSLWPSGRIDTQYF. As DNA, the CDR3 is TGTGCCAGCAGTTTATGGCCTAGCGGGAGAATAGATACGCAGTATTTT.

The chain combines TRBV20-1 with TRBJ2-5, with D tentatively TRBD1 (6 bases). The CDR3 runs to 14 residues. Germline loops: CDR1 DFQATT, CDR2 SNEGSKA (reference sequence). V was cut by 6 bases and J by 5 bases, with 19 bases left in between. The CDR3 sequence: CSASGDTQRETQYF. In DNA, the CDR3 is TGCAGTGCCTCAGGGGATACCCAACGGGAGACCCAGTACTTC.

In its sample, this clonotype was seen a few times. The V gene is TRBV28, the J gene TRBJ2-7, with no clear D. Trimming took 3 bases from V and 5 from J, leaving 8 bases between them. Germline CDR1 MDHEN, CDR2 SYDVKM. This CDR3 spans 12 amino acids. The CDR3 loop reads CASSFWFDEQYF. Written as DNA, the CDR3 is TGTGCCAGCAGTTTCTGGTTCGACGAGCAGTACTTC. Full variable domain (outside the CDR3, taken from reference TRBV28 and TRBJ2-7): DVKVTQSSRYLVKRTGEKVFLECVQDMDHENMFWYRQDPGLGLRLIYFSYDVKMKEKGDIPEGYSVSREKKERFSLILESASTNQTSMYLCASSFWFDEQYFGPGTRLTVT.

This clonotype was detected a few times. The chain has TRBV28 and TRBJ1-2; weak D call: TRBD1 (5 bases). This CDR3 region has 12 residues. V lost 5 bases, J lost 3 bases, and 7 bases lay in between. Germline lookup yields CDR1 MDHEN and CDR2 SYDVKM. The CDR3 loop is CASSGGYYGYTF. CDR3 DNA sequence: TGTGCCAGCAGTGGGGGGTACTATGGCTACACCTTC.

This chain joins TRBV11-2 and TRBJ2-3; no clear D gene. Trimming stripped 0 bases from V and 6 bases from J, with 10 bases between. Looked up from germline, CDR1 is SGHAT and CDR2 is FQNNGV. The CDR3 consists of 14 residues. Here the CDR3 reads CASSLDPLVDTQYF. The CDR3 coding sequence is TGTGCCAGCAGCTTAGATCCCCTCGTCGATACGCAGTATTTT.

This clonotype showed up just a few times. This chain connects TRBV4-3 to TRBJ2-3; 8 nucleotides match TRBD2. The CDR3 loop spans 15 amino acids. The germline V gene has CDR1 LGHNA and CDR2 YSLEER. Trimming cost V 3 bases and J 1 base; bases outside gene matches: 3. The CDR3 reads CASSHTSGGTDTQYF. Written as DNA, the CDR3 is TGCGCCAGCAGCCACACTAGCGGAGGCACAGATACGCAGTATTTT.

The chain couples TRBV10-3 to TRBJ2-5, with 7 nucleotides matching TRBD2. V lost 5 bases and J lost 5; bases outside the gene matches: 8. The CDR3 covers 14 residues. Germline lookup yields CDR1 ENHRY and CDR2 SYGVKD. The CDR3, as DNA: TGTGCCATCAGTCCCGGCGGCGGGAGCGAGACCCAGTACTTC. This encodes CAISPGGGSETQYF.

This clonotype has more than one count but fewer than ten. The V and J genes are TRBV11-2 and TRBJ2-3; possible D gene TRBD2, 6 bases. V shed 0 bases and J shed 4 bases, with 14 bases lying between them. Germline CDR1 is SGHAT and CDR2 is FQNNGV. CDR3 length: 16 residues. CDR3 protein: CASSLETGERADTQYF. As DNA, the CDR3 is TGTGCCAGCAGCTTAGAAACGGGAGAAAGGGCAGATACGCAGTATTTT.

The chain uses TRBV5-1 and TRBJ2-1; 7 bases fit TRBD2. V lost 4 bases and J lost 6; bases outside the gene matches: 10. The CDR3 is made up of 15 amino acids. CDR1 and CDR2 from the germline V gene are SGHRS and YFSETQ. CDR3 DNA: TGCGCCAGCAGCCCCCTAACACTAGCGACCAATGAGCAGTTCTTC. Its protein product is CASSPLTLATNEQFF.

This clonotype was detected a few times. The V and J genes are TRBV6-5 and TRBJ2-2; the match to TRBD2 covers 8 bases. Germline CDR1 MNHEY, CDR2 SVGAGI. The CDR3 totals 15 residues. V lost 6 bases to trimming and J lost 1 base; unmatched junction nucleotides: 4. CDR3 nucleotide sequence: TGTGCCAGCAGACAGGGACTAGGGAACACCGGGGAGCTGTTTTTT. This translates into CASRQGLGNTGELFF.

In this sample, this clonotype turned up a few times. The chain joins TRBV27 to TRBJ1-2, with TRBD1 as a possible D gene (6 bases). This CDR3 has 14 residues. V was trimmed by 3 bases and J by 1 base, leaving 9 bases between them. Per germline, CDR1 MNHEY and CDR2 SMNVEV (reference sequence). The CDR3 DNA reads as TGTGCCAGCAGTTTCGGCAGGGGTAACTATGGCTACACCTTC. It translates to CASSFGRGNYGYTF.

The chain combines TRBV27 with TRBJ2-1; D unresolved. Germline CDR1 MNHEY, CDR2 SMNVEV (reference sequence). With 7 bases removed from V and 0 bases from J, the gap between germline ends came to 13 bases. The CDR3 loop spans 15 amino acids. CDR3 region: CASTVPGASYNEQFF. The CDR3 DNA reads as TGTGCCAGCACGGTCCCCGGAGCCTCCTACAATGAGCAGTTCTTC.

There are a few counts of this clonotype. Here the CDR3 reads CSVATGKIGEQYF. The CDR3 region has the DNA TGCAGCGTTGCGACAGGGAAGATCGGGGAGCAGTACTTC. The genes are TRBV29-1 and TRBJ2-5, with 7 bases aligning to TRBD1. CDR1 SQVTM and CDR2 ANQGSEA come from the germline V gene. The CDR3 has 13 residues. The trim removed 4 bases at V and 11 bases at J, leaving 13 bases unmatched.

This clonotype was seen a handful of times. The V call is TRBV12-3 or TRBV12-4, the J call TRBJ1-2; TRBD1 aligns across 12 bases. V trimming: 1 base; J trimming: 7 bases; junction bases outside the gene matches: 7. There are 16 residues in the CDR3. DNA for the CDR3: TGTGCCAGCAGTTTAGTCCCCGGGACAGGGGGCGGTGGCTACACCTTC. Translating it yields CASSLVPGTGGGGYTF.

For this clonotype: An end of the junction differs from the germline gene, which may be a read error. The rearrangement joins TRBV4-1 to TRBJ2-4; tentative D call: TRBD2 (5 bases). The germline V gene has CDR1 MGHRA and CDR2 YSYEKL. The CDR3 spans 15 residues. For the CDR3, the DNA is TGCGCCAGCAGCCAAGATTCGGAGGTCGCAAACATTCGGTACTTC. Amino acids: CASSQDSEVANIRYF.

The chain links TRBV27 to TRBJ1-2, with TRBD1 matching 9 bases. V was pared by 6 bases and J by 8 bases, with 16 bases of the junction left unmatched. Germline values: CDR1 MNHEY, CDR2 SMNVEV (reference sequence). This CDR3 has 16 amino acids. The CDR3: CASSLIQGAASWGYTF. The DNA of the CDR3 is TGTGCCAGCAGCTTAATACAGGGGGCGGCTAGCTGGGGCTACACCTTC.

This sequence joins TRBV7-2 and TRBJ2-7; TRBD1 agrees at 7 bases. The ends lost 5 bases at V and 5 bases at J; junction bases unmatched: 9. Germline lookup yields CDR1 SGHTA and CDR2 FQGNSA. This CDR3 has 14 residues. The CDR3 protein is CASSSRQGSDEQYF. CDR3 in DNA: TGTGCCAGCAGCAGCCGACAGGGTTCTGACGAGCAGTACTTC.

The rearrangement joins TRBV4-3 to TRBJ2-1; 7 positions match TRBD2. With 0 bases clipped from V and 4 bases from J, the junction kept 6 bases outside the gene matches. The CDR3 sequence is 16 residues long. CDR1 is LGHNA, CDR2 YSLEER, per germline. The CDR3 DNA follows: TGCGCCAGCAGCCAAGATTTTGGCGGGGGATACAATGAGCAGTTCTTC. Translating it yields CASSQDFGGGYNEQFF.

The sample holds a few counts of this clonotype. The chain is built from TRBV5-1 and TRBJ2-3, with D unresolved. The germline gives CDR1 SGHRS, CDR2 YFSETQ. Trimming took off 5 bases at V and 3 bases at J, with 10 bases between the two ends. This CDR3 contains 13 residues. CDR3 sequence (DNA): TGCGCCAGCAGTCCCAGCGTGACAGATACGCAGTATTTT. This gives the protein CASSPSVTDTQYF.

Ten or more counts support this clonotype. The V call is TRBV5-4, the J call TRBJ2-6; TRBD1 matches 9 bases. The germline CDR1 and CDR2 sequences are SGHNT and YYREEE (reference sequence). This CDR3 has 15 amino acids. Trimming cost V 5 bases and J 4 bases; bases outside gene matches: 4. Here the CDR3 reads CASSLQGAGANVLTF. The CDR3 region has the DNA TGTGCCAGCAGTTTACAGGGGGCCGGGGCCAACGTCCTGACTTTC.

This clonotype was recorded a few times. This chain joins TRBV3-1 and TRBJ2-2; 11 bases map to TRBD2. Unmatched junction bases numbered 9, after V lost 4 bases and J lost 5 bases. The CDR3 length is 17 residues. Germline assignment: CDR1 LGHDT and CDR2 YNNKEL (reference sequence). CDR3 in amino acids: CASSPSGRRLSTGELFF. CDR3 DNA sequence: TGTGCCAGCAGCCCTAGCGGGAGGCGCCTTTCGACCGGGGAGCTGTTTTTT.

The table lists this clonotype with many counts. The V and J genes are TRBV12-3 or TRBV12-4 and TRBJ2-5, with 7 nucleotides matching TRBD1. This CDR3 is built from 13 residues. The J segment lost 5 bases and the V segment lost 5 bases, leaving 5 bases of the junction unmatched. The CDR3 protein is CASSLDRAETQYF. DNA of the CDR3: TGTGCCAGCAGTCTCGACAGGGCGGAGACCCAGTACTTC.

The rearrangement links TRBV25-1 to TRBJ2-4; D gene unclear. With the DNA end fitting TRBJ2-7 better, the J assignment may be wrong. This CDR3 region has 15 residues. Germline V lookup: CDR1 MGHDK, CDR2 SYGVNS. CDR3 sequence reads: CASSSLALGIYEQYF. CDR3 nucleotides: TGTGCCAGCAGCTCCCTCGCATTGGGGATCTACGAGCAGTACTTC.

In its sample, this clonotype was seen a few times. The V call is TRBV5-1, the J call TRBJ2-5, with D possibly being TRBD2 (6 bases). CDR1 is SGHRS and CDR2 is YFSETQ in the germline V gene. With 4 bases removed from V and 2 bases from J, the gap between germline ends came to 12 bases. CDR3 length: 14 amino acids. DNA for the CDR3: TGCGCCAGCAGCCCTTCTAGCGAGCAAGAGACCCAGTACTTC. It specifies CASSPSSEQETQYF.

This chain joins TRBV5-6 and TRBJ2-7; a weak D match, TRBD1 (5 bases). The germline V gene encodes CDR1 SGHDT and CDR2 YYEEEE. The CDR3 covers 13 residues. The ends were cut back, 5 bases at V and 3 bases at J, with 12 bases in the middle. CDR3 coding DNA: TGTGCCAGCAGACAAGACAGACTCTACGAGCAGTACTTC. Its translation: CASRQDRLYEQYF.

V is TRBV7-2 and J is TRBJ1-2; D gene uncertain. Germline CDR1 is SGHTA and CDR2 is FQGNSA. CDR3 size: 14 residues. V lost 4 bases, J lost 3 bases, and 12 bases lay in between. DNA for the CDR3: TGTGCCAGCAGCTATGGGCGCGGGGACTATGGCTACACCTTC. Its translation: CASSYGRGDYGYTF.